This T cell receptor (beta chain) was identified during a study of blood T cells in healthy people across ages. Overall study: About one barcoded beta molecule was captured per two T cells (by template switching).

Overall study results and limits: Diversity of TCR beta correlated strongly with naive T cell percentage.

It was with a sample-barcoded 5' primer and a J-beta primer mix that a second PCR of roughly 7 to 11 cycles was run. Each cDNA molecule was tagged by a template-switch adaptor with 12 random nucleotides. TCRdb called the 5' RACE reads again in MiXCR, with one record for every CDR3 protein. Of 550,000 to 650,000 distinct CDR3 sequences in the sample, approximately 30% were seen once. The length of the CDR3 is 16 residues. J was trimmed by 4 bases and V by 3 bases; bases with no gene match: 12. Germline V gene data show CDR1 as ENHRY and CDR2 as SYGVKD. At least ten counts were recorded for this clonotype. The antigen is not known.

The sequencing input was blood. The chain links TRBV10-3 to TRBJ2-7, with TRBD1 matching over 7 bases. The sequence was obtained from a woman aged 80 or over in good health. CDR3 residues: CAISERKGQRLYEQYF. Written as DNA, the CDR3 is TGTGCCATCAGTGAAAGAAAGGGACAGCGTCTTTACGAGCAGTACTTC.